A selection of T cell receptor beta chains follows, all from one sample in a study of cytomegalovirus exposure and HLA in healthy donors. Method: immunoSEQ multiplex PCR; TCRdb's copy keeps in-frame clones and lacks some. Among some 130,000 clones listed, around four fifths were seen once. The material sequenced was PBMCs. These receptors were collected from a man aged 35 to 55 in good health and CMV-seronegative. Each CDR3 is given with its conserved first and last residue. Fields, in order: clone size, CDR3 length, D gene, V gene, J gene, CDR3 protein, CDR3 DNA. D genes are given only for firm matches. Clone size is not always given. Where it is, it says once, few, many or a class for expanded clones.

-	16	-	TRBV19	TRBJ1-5	CASSIRDSHSNQPQHF	TGTGCCAGTAGTATCCGAGACAGTCATAGCAATCAGCCCCAGCATTTT
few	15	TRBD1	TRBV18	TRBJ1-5	CASSPTGSSNQPQHF	TGTGCCAGCTCACCGACAGGGTCAAGCAATCAGCCCCAGCATTTT
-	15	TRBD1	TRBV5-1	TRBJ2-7	CASSYGQGRFYEQYF	TGCGCCAGCAGCTACGGACAGGGGCGTTTCTACGAGCAGTACTTC
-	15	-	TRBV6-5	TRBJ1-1	CASSYSYGVNTEAFF	TGTGCCAGCAGTTACTCCTACGGGGTTAACACTGAAGCTTTCTTT
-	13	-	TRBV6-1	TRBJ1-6	CASSESQRLPLHF	TGTGCCAGCAGTGAATCCCAGCGCCTACCCCTCCACTTT
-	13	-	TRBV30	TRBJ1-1	CAWNVARNTEAFF	TGTGCCTGGAATGTAGCAAGGAACACTGAAGCTTTCTTT
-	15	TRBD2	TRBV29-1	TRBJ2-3	CSAEGLAGGPDTQYF	TGCAGCGCTGAGGGACTAGCGGGGGGTCCAGATACGCAGTATTTT
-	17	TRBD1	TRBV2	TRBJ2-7	CASSVSGQGAGSYEQYF	TGTGCCAGCAGTGTATCGGGACAGGGGGCGGGTTCCTACGAGCAGTACTTC
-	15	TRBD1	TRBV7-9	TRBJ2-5	CASSYTRTGEETQYF	TGTGCCAGCAGCTATACCCGGACAGGGGAAGAGACCCAGTACTTC
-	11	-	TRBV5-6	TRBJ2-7	CASSDSYEQYF	TGTGCCAGCAGCGACAGCTACGAGCAGTACTTC